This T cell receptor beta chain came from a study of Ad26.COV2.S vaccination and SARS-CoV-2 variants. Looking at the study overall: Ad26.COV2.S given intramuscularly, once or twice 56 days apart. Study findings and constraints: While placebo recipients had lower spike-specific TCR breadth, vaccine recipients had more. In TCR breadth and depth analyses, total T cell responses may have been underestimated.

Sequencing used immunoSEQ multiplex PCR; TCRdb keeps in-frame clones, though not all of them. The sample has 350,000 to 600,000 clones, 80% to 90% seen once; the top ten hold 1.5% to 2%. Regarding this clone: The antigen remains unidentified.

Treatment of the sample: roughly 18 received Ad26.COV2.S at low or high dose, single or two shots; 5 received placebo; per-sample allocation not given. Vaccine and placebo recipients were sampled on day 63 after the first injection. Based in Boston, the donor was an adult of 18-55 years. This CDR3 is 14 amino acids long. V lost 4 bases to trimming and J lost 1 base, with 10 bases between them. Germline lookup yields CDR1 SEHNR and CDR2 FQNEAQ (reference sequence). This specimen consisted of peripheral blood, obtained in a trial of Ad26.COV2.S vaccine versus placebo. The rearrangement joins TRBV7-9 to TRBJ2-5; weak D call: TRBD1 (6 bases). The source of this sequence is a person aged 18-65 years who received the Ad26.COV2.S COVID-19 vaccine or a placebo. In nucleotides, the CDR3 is TGTGCCAGCAGCTCCTACAGGGCCCAAGAGACCCAGTACTTC. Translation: CASSSYRAQETQYF.